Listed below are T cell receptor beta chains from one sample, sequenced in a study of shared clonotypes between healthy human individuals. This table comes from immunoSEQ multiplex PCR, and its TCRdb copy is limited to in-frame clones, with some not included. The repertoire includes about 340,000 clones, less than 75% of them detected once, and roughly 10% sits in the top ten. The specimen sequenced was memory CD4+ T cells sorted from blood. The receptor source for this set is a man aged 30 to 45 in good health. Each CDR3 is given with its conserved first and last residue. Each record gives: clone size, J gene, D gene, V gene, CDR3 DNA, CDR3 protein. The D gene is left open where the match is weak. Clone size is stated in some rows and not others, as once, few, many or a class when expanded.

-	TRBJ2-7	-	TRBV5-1	TGCGCCAGCAGCTTGGGAAAGGGCGAGCAGTACTTC	CASSLGKGEQYF
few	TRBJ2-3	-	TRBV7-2	TGTGCCAGCAGCTTCGGAAAGGGAGATACGCAGTATTTT	CASSFGKGDTQYF
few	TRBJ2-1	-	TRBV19	TGTGCCAGTAGATTCTGGCAGCAGTTCTTC	CASRFWQQFF
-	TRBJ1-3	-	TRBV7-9	TGTGCCAGCAGCCTCGACTTATCTGGAAACACCATATATTTT	CASSLDLSGNTIYF
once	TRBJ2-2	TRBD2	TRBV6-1	TGTGCCAGCAGGGCGGGAGGGCCGTTTCGGGGGGAGCTGTTTTTT	CASRAGGPFRGELFF
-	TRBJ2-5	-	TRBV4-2	TGTGCCAGCAGCCCCGCCGGGACACTAGAGACCCAGTACTTC	CASSPAGTLETQYF
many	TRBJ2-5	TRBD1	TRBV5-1	TGCGCCAGCAGCGGGGGGACAGGGGAGACCCAGTACTTC	CASSGGTGETQYF
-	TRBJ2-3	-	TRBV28	TGTGCCAGCCACTCTGGCGGTACGCAGTATTTT	CASHSGGTQYF
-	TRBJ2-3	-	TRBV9	TGTGCCAGCCGGGACCACTCCACAGATACGCAGTATTTT	CASRDHSTDTQYF
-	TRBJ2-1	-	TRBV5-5	TGTGCCTGTCTTTGGGGAGCTAGCTCCTACAATGAGCAGTTCTTC	CACLWGASSYNEQFF
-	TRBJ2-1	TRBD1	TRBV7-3	TGTGCCAGCAGCCCCAGCGGGCCGGGACAGGGGGCGGGTGAGCAGTTCTTC	CASSPSGPGQGAGEQFF
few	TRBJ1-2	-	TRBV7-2	TGTGCCAGCAGCGGCGGAAGCCCCGGGCCCTATGGCTACACCTTC	CASSGGSPGPYGYTF
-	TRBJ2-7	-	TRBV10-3	TGTGCCATCAGTGAGTCTCGGGGTGGCTACGAGCAGTACTTC	CAISESRGGYEQYF
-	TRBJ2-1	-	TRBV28	TGTGCCAGCAGTTTATTGACCCGACGGAGTAATGAGCAGTTCTTC	CASSLLTRRSNEQFF
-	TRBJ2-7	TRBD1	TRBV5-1	TGCGCCAGCAGTTACTCCGGGACAGGGGGTGACGAGCAGTACTTC	CASSYSGTGGDEQYF
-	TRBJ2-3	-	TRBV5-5	TGTGCCAGCAGCTTTATGCAGGGAGGCACAGATACGCAGTATTTT	CASSFMQGGTDTQYF
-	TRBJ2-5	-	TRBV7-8	TGTGCCAGCAGCTTAGTCGAGGAGGCCCAGTACTTC	CASSLVEEAQYF
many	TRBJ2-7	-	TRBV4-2	TGTGCCAGCAGCCAAGATCTGGGGTTACGGGACTACGAGCAGTACTTC	CASSQDLGLRDYEQYF
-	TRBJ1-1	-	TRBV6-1	TGTGCGGGGGGAGTAAGGTTTGACACTGAAGCTTTCTTT	CAGGVRFDTEAFF
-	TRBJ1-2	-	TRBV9	TGTGCCAGCAGCGTAGGGAGGGTTCCGAACTATGGCTACACCTTC	CASSVGRVPNYGYTF
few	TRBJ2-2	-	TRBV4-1	TGCGCCAGCAGCCAAGAAACTACTATCACCGGGGAGCTGTTTTTT	CASSQETTITGELFF
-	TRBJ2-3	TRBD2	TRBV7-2	TGTGCCAGCAGCTTATATGGCAGGGGGACTAGCGGTAGCACAGATACGCAGTATTTT	CASSLYGRGTSGSTDTQYF
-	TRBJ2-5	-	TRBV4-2	TGTGCCAGCAGCCTGGAGGGACATCCGCAGGAGACCCAGTACTTC	CASSLEGHPQETQYF
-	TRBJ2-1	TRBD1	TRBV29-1	TGCAGCGTTCAGGGGACAGGGGGTGGGTACAATGAGCAGTTCTTC	CSVQGTGGGYNEQFF
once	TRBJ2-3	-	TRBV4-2	TGTGCCAGCAGCCAAGGGGGGAACTCAGATACGCAGTATTTT	CASSQGGNSDTQYF
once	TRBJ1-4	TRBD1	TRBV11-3	TGTGCCAGCAGCAGGGGACAGGGGGCGGAAAAACTGTTTTTT	CASSRGQGAEKLFF
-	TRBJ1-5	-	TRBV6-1	TGTGCCAGCAGTGAATTAAGGGCAGGCGGACAGCCCCAGCATTTT	CASSELRAGGQPQHF
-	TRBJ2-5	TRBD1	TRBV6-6	TGTGCCAGCAGATCGACAGGGGAAGAGACCCAGTACTTC	CASRSTGEETQYF
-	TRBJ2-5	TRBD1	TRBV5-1	TGCGCCAGCAGCTCCGGAACCGGGACAGGGTGGAAGACCCAGTACTTC	CASSSGTGTGWKTQYF
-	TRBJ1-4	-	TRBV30	TGTGCCTGGGACCAGGGAATAGAACTGTTTTTT	CAWDQGIELFF
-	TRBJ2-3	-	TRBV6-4	TGTGCCAGCAGTGAGGGGACCAGCACAGATACGCAGTATTTT	CASSEGTSTDTQYF
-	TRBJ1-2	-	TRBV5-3	TGTGCCAGCAGCATGGACAGCGTCACTACCTATGGCTACACCTTC	CASSMDSVTTYGYTF
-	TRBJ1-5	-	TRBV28	TGTGCCAGCACGGAGCCCAGGGATCAGCCCCAGCATTTT	CASTEPRDQPQHF
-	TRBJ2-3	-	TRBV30	TGTGCCTGGAGTGTACGAACAGGGTACACAGATACGCAGTATTTT	CAWSVRTGYTDTQYF
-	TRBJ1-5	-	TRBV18	TGTGCCAGCTCACGACAGGCCCTGGACCAGCCCCAGCATTTT	CASSRQALDQPQHF
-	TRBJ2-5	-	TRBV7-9	TGTGCCAGCAGCTACCGATACGAGACCCAGTACTTC	CASSYRYETQYF
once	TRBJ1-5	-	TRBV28	TGTGCCAGCCTTGCTACGAATAGCAATCAGCCCCAGCATTTT	CASLATNSNQPQHF
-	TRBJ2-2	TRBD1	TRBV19	TGTGCCAGTAGTAAACCGGGACAGAGGAACACCGGGGAGCTGTTTTTT	CASSKPGQRNTGELFF
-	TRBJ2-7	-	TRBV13	TGTGCCAGCAGCCCCTCGGGGGTCTACGAGCAGTACTTC	CASSPSGVYEQYF
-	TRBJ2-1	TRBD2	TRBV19	TGTGCCAGTAGCATAACTAGCGGGAGTTTTTACAATGAGCAGTTCTTC	CASSITSGSFYNEQFF
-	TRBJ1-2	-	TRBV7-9	TGTGCCAGCAGCTCGGGGGTGGAGCACTATCTCTATGGCTACACCTTC	CASSSGVEHYLYGYTF
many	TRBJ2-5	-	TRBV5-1	TGCGCCAGCAGCGTTGGGCTTTCTGAGACCCAGTACTTC	CASSVGLSETQYF
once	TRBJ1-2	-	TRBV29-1	TGCAGCGTTGGTGGCAGGTCTGACTATGGCTACACCTTC	CSVGGRSDYGYTF
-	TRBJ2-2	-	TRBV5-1	TGCGCCAGCAGCCCGACCGGGACCCCGAACACCGGGGAGCTGTTTTTT	CASSPTGTPNTGELFF
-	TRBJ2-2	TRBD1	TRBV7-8	TGTGCCAGCAGCCATACGAAACAGGGGGCGAGGACCGGGGAGCTGTTTTTT	CASSHTKQGARTGELFF
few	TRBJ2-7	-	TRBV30	TGTGCCTGGGCGCAGAGCTCCTACGAGCAGTACTTC	CAWAQSSYEQYF
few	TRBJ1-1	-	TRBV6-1	TGTGCCAGCAGTGAAAGGCCCAGGGAGGCTGAAGCTTTCTTT	CASSERPREAEAFF
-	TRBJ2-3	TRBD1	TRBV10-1	TGCGCCAGCGGCGACTGGACAGGGAGGAGCACAGATACGCAGTATTTT	CASGDWTGRSTDTQYF
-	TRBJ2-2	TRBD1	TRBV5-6	TGTGCCAGCAGCCAGTGGGGACAGGGACACACCGGGGAGCTGTTTTTT	CASSQWGQGHTGELFF
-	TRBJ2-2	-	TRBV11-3	TGTGCCAGCAGCTTGGGGAATGCGAACACCGGGGAGCTGTTTTTT	CASSLGNANTGELFF
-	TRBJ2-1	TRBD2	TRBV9	TGTGCCAGCAGCGTAGCTAGCGGACTAGCGGGCTACAATGAGCAGTTCTTC	CASSVASGLAGYNEQFF
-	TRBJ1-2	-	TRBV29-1	TGCAGCGCTGGACAGTTATATGGCTACACCTTC	CSAGQLYGYTF
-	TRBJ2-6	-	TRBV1	TGCACCAGCAGCCAAGAACGGAGGACAGGGGGCTGCGGAACTGGGGCCAACGTCCTGACTTTC	CTSSQERRTGGCGTGANVLTF
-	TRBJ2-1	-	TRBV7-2	TGTGCCAGCAGCTTATCCGGGTTCGATGAGCAGTTCTTC	CASSLSGFDEQFF
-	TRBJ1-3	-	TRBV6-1	TGTGCCAGCAGTGATAGACACCGTTCCGGAAACACCATATATTTT	CASSDRHRSGNTIYF